This TCR beta chain derives from a study of cytomegalovirus exposure and HLA in healthy donors (dated by TCRdb to the late 2010s). In terms of the full investigation: According to an earlier analysis of 450 to 650 of the donors, some 180 million T cells yielded over 90 million unique TCR beta sequences and about 300 Gb of sequence data. Of the roughly 400 genotyped donors, roughly 76% were placed in the genetic ancestry cluster associated with self-reported Caucasian donors. Rather than drawing on any new phenotypic data, the later analysis identified candidate immune exposures from TCR beta sequences and the way those sequences occurred across donors. HLA typing covered class I and class II loci at four-digit resolution. A separate validation cohort of roughly 120 different subjects was used in addition to the 666-subject first cohort. Every discovery cohort repertoire had been produced on one sequencing platform. Donor age, sex, ethnicity and CMV serostatus were collected together with the repertoire data. Roughly five DR-DQ haplotypes were handled as single units for association and clustering because linkage in the cohort was strong. High-throughput TCR immunosequencing, statistical association of individual TCRs with disease status, and machine learning were combined to predict cytomegalovirus infection status. Typing coverage differed by locus: A, B, C, DRB1 and DQB1 were typed in about 620-640 donors, DQA1 in about 560, DPA1 in approximately 600, and DPB1 in just under 490. In an earlier analysis of 587 of the donors, high-throughput TCR beta sequencing was used to judge whether each TCR beta V gene segment behaved as functional or pseudogenic. A later analysis re-examined previously published TCR beta repertoires from just over 650 donors and added high-resolution HLA genotyping to investigate patterns of TCR occurrence. A later genetic analysis used genome-wide SNP genotypes for about 60% of the roughly 670 donors, treating that subset as a discovery cohort. Roughly 300 gigabases of sequencing data and around 80 million unique TCR sequences made up an early release that covered 640 HLA-typed donors. The study used immunosequencing to profile the T cell repertoires of 666 subjects and linked those repertoires to cytomegalovirus serostatus. Among almost 400 genotyped donors of the cohort, an average of around 240,000 unique TCR beta nucleotide sequences were sequenced per donor, roughly a sixth of them non-productive. The study aimed to test whether cataloging public T cell receptors could reveal signatures of past pathogen exposure.

About this clone itself: The antigen it recognizes is unknown. No base-level quality is on record; no much larger clone is a single base apart.

Based on the germline V gene, the CDR1 and CDR2 sequences are SGDLS and YYNGEE. The cysteine opens and the phenylalanine closes a CDR3 of 13 amino acids. CDR3 DNA only is kept here, 39 bases in frame from base 1. Trimming accounts for 0 bases at V and 7 bases at J, while the number of junction bases matched to no gene is 4. The cohort consisted of 600 to 750 healthy bone marrow donors. Cohort members were all nominally healthy when sampled, although unrecorded immune exposures were likely present. The donor was CMV seronegative and was included in the group of around 320 seronegative cohort members. A peripheral blood sample was provided by each donor, and peripheral blood mononuclear cells were used for TCR beta sequencing. The Qiagen DNeasy Blood Extraction Kit was used to extract genomic DNA from the blood cell samples. The protocol used for the library was the immunoSEQ multiplex PCR assay. The multiplex PCR relied on a mix of 60 forward primers for TCR Vbeta segments and 13 reverse primers for TCR Jbeta segments. The CDR3 region of rearranged TCR beta genes was amplified from genomic DNA by a multiplex PCR assay. Amplified TCR beta libraries were sequenced as 87-base-pair reads on the Illumina HiSeq System. The published analysis was carried out like this. Across the roughly 640 repertoires, a later analysis counted roughly 84 million unique TCR beta chains, roughly 11 million of which were shared by at least two donors. To remove PCR and sequencing errors, raw reads were error-corrected and collapsed into unique sequences using a nearest-neighbor algorithm that merged closely related sequences. V, D and J gene segments were assigned by aligning CDR3 sequences to IMGT reference sequences. Each retained sequence needed at least a six-nucleotide match to both a V gene segment and a J gene segment. A rearrangement counted as productive if the CDR3 had no stop codons and remained in frame with V and J, and every other rearrangement counted as non-productive. CDR3 was defined by IMGT convention, running from the second conserved V-encoded cysteine to the conserved J-encoded phenylalanine. The earlier analysis of about 590 of the donors excluded sequences that lacked an unambiguous match to a single V gene segment. In an earlier analysis of 587 of the donors, a V segment was called functional when productive rearrangements were above 56.7%, and segregating when the standard deviation between donors exceeded 5%. A statistical classification framework was developed to diagnose cytomegalovirus status using the catalog of TCR beta chain sequences. A later analysis assigned V and J genes by comparing TCR nucleotide sequences with IMGT/GENE-DB human TR gene sequences. A later analysis assigned CDR3 sequences and most-parsimonious VDJ recombination scenarios with the TCRdist pipeline. In a later analysis, each TCR beta chain was defined by its CDR3 amino acid sequence together with its V-gene family, and reads lacking a unique V-gene family were excluded. To address suspected cross-contamination and a sequencing artifact, a later analysis removed approximately 590 highly shared, low-generation-probability nucleotide sequences. A later analysis calculated a clonal expansion index for each public chain from normalized within-repertoire ranks of inferred template counts. In a later analysis, generation probabilities were computed using a VDJ recombination model fitted to out-of-frame rearrangements, and the results were checked against IGoR. In a later analysis, hypergeometric tests were used to score TCR-TCR, TCR-HLA and TCR-CMV co-occurrence, with a repertoire-size bias correction applied to TCR pairs. A later analysis estimated false discovery rates by permuting HLA or CMV assignments 20 times. In a later analysis, co-occurring TCRs were grouped using DBSCAN, and TCRdist sequence similarity was added for clustering within HLA-allele-positive subsets. Repertoires with fewer than 30,000 or more than 120,000 public chains were left out of co-occurrence clustering, as were roughly five repertoires with anomalous nucleotide sharing. What TCRdb holds here is the immuneACCESS table cut down to in-frame rearrangements. Part of the clones is not present; checked against another copy, under half of the missing clones reflect an unresolved V gene, and the others are unexplained. V, J and clone size are those of that table, while D and trimming were read from the DNA. The sample contains 85,000 to 100,000 clones, approximately 63% of them found a single time. The ten largest clones capture around 6.6% of the sample.

The investigation overall reported the following: Broadly in line with IMGT annotations, most TCR beta V segments showed up in productive rearrangements about 87% or about 30% of the time in an earlier analysis of some 590 of the donors. In this cohort, only TCR beta chains were sequenced, and detectable features were limited by the absence of alpha or paired-chain data. A further reported finding was that TCR beta sequences accurately predicted the HLA-A and HLA-B alleles for most subjects in the first cohort. Because some donors lacked HLA typing at each locus, the association tests relied only on the typed subset. Across donors, most TCR sequences were observed very rarely, whereas some public TCRs were present in many individuals. The study gave a list of some 150 TCR beta chains associated with cytomegalovirus. Several of the top co-occurrence clusters appeared to be linked to parvovirus B19, influenza, CMV and Epstein-Barr virus, according to a later analysis. A few of the identified cytomegalovirus-associated TCR beta chains were confirmed in vitro to be specific for cytomegalovirus antigens. When HLA alleles, especially DR and DQ, strongly co-occurred, TCR associations were difficult to assign to individual alleles. A later genetic analysis associated a missense DCLRE1C variant with V-gene and J-gene trimming of TCR beta chains, and an independent cohort replicated the association. In both the original and validation cohorts, the classifier was reported to diagnose cytomegalovirus status with high specificity and sensitivity. At a false discovery rate of 0.05, a later analysis linked 16,951 TCR beta sequences to specific HLA alleles. A later analysis found that HLA-associated TCR beta chains were more clonally expanded and had lower generation probabilities than equally common non-associated chains. It was suggested by the authors that the approach could potentially be generalized to other disease states and immunological phenotypes. The earlier analysis of nearly 600 of the donors excluded approximately 15 rarely observed V segments, including chromosome 9 orphons, because counts were too low. A later genetic analysis reported fewer N-insertions in productive TCRs among donors in an Asian-associated ancestry cluster than the roughly 650-donor mean. For the cohort, immune exposure information was limited to CMV serostatus. Some IMGT-functional V segments, including TRBV6-2 and TRBV6-3, could not be distinguished by the 87-base-pair reads and were therefore excluded. Correlated functional status among segregating V segments might be attributable to linkage disequilibrium, but an unknown experimental factor could not be ruled out. The presence/absence analyses assumed that sequencing depth was roughly uniform across donors, and that assumption may not be true. A cluster of highly shared sequence variants was judged likely to represent a technical artifact of the sequencing pipeline. In a later analysis, most CMV-associated TCR beta chains were found to appear HLA-restricted, with HLA associations seemingly driven largely by CMV exposure. In a later analysis, the rate of TCR association differed among HLA loci, with DRB1 alleles having the most associated TCRs and HLA-C alleles having the fewest.

In this chain, TRBV9 is recombined with TRBJ2-7; TRBD1 fits 7 bases in the junction. This clonotype was sampled from a woman in her twenties or thirties in good health and CMV-seronegative. The sequencing input was PBMCs. Read as DNA, the sequence is TGTGCCAGCAGCGTAGGCAGGGACAGAGAGCAGTACTTC. This sequence encodes CASSVGRDREQYF.